This TCR beta chain was observed in a study of T cell repertoires in cytomegalovirus infection. Across the study: Public TCR beta signatures provided an indication of both CMV infection and a matching HLA type. Study results and limitations: Across the ex vivo response, the dominant clonotypes were HLA-C-restricted CMV-specific TCR beta clonotypes. Of the TCR beta families, the public ones yielded a cumulative frequency that identified carriers of CMV plus the relevant HLA.

Trimming took 4 bases from V and 7 from J; bases not matched to a gene: 12. The CDR3 is 16 amino acids. Per the germline V gene, CDR1 is SGHTA and CDR2 is FQGNSA. This clonotype was seen ten or more times. What it recognizes is unknown. TCRdb itself ran the reads through MiXCR, one entry per CDR3 protein. Here the sample spans just under 500,000 distinct CDR3 sequences, 30% to 40% being singletons. The gene calls are TRBV7-2 and TRBJ1-5; TRBD1 matches at 8 bases. This sequence was found in a human donor in good health (CMV status not recorded). Some clones in this sample may be carry-over from other donors' samples. The sequenced sample was cultured PBMCs, obtained from culture after CMV antigen stimulation. CDR3 coding DNA: TGTGCCAGCAGCTCAACACCGGGGACAGGAGGGCAGCCCCAGCATTTT. Amino acids: CASSSTPGTGGQPQHF. The complete variable domain, with remaining parts taken from reference TRBV7-2 and TRBJ1-5, reads GAGVSQSPSNKVTEKGKDVELRCDPISGHTALYWYRQSLGQGLEFLIYFQGNSAPDKSGLPSDRFSAERTGGSVSTLTIQRTQQEDSAVYLCASSSTPGTGGQPQHFGDGTRLSIL.